Listed below are T cell receptor beta chains from one sample, sequenced in a study of T cell responses to AZD1222 COVID-19 vaccine. Produced via immunoSEQ multiplex PCR; TCRdb's table is partial and in-frame only. The data hold 200,000 to 250,000 clones, with approximately 94% observed a single time. The source was peripheral blood, collected 28 days after the second dose of the MenACWY control vaccine. The receptors were sampled from an adult who received the MenACWY meningococcal vaccine as a control. Both conserved end residues are part of each CDR3. D genes are given only for firm matches. The size of a clone is reported for some rows only, either as once, few or many, or as a class for expanded clones.

j_call cdr3_length d_call v_call clone_size cdr3_nt cdr3_aa
TRBJ2-1 16 TRBD2 TRBV29-1 . TGCAGCGGGTTGGGCACGGGACTAGCGGGATCCAATGAGCAGTTCTTC CSGLGTGLAGSNEQFF
TRBJ2-6 16 TRBD1 TRBV24-1 . TGTGCCACCAGTGACCGACAGGGGTCTGGGGCCAACGTCCTGACTTTC CATSDRQGSGANVLTF
TRBJ2-7 15 . TRBV5-1 . TGCGCCAGCAGCCCGGTGACAGGCGAGTCATTCGAGCAGTACTTC CASSPVTGESFEQYF
TRBJ2-1 13 . TRBV27 . TGTGCCAGCAGTTGGGGGCCCTACAATGAGCAGTTCTTC CASSWGPYNEQFF
TRBJ1-3 15 TRBD1 TRBV5-4 . TGTGCCAGCAGCCGGACAGGGAGCTCTGGAAACACCATATATTTT CASSRTGSSGNTIYF
TRBJ2-7 13 . TRBV5-1 . TGCGCCAGCAGCTTGGACATCTACTACGAGCAGTACTTC CASSLDIYYEQYF
TRBJ1-2 13 TRBD1 TRBV6-5 . TGTGCCAGCAGTCATGGACAGGGCTATGGCTACACCTTC CASSHGQGYGYTF
TRBJ1-1 13 . TRBV27 . TGTGCCAGCAGTTTCCGGGTCGACACTGAAGCTTTCTTT CASSFRVDTEAFF
TRBJ1-4 14 . TRBV6-1 . TGTGCCAGCAGTGAAAGGGCAGTAAATGAAAAACTGTTTTTT CASSERAVNEKLFF
TRBJ1-3 16 TRBD1 TRBV6-1 . TGTGCCAGCAGTGAAGCGGACAGGGGGCTGGGAAACACCATATATTTT CASSEADRGLGNTIYF
TRBJ1-5 10 . TRBV28 . TGTGCCAGCAGTTCCGCGCCCCAGCATTTT CASSSAPQHF
TRBJ1-2 13 TRBD1 TRBV30 . TGTGCCTGGAGTGTAACAGGGGGAAGCGGCTACACCTTC CAWSVTGGSGYTF
TRBJ2-7 13 TRBD2 TRBV29-1 . TGCAGCGTTGGAGCGGGGGGTGGCTACGAGCAGTACTTC CSVGAGGGYEQYF
TRBJ2-7 15 . TRBV7-2 . TGTGCCAGCAGCCTGAGACTTGGGGGTTCCTACGAGCAGTACTTC CASSLRLGGSYEQYF
TRBJ2-7 20 . TRBV21-1 . TGTGCCAGCAGCAAAGCAACACGGGACAGAGCACTCCCTCTACTCTACGAGCAGTACTTC CASSKATRDRALPLLYEQYF
TRBJ1-2 17 TRBD1 TRBV6-1 . TGTGCCAGCAGTGAAAGGGGAGGGGGCGCCTCTAACTATGGCTACACCTTC CASSERGGGASNYGYTF
TRBJ1-4 12 . TRBV19 . TGTGCCAGTAGTATAGACAGAGAAAAACTGTTTTTT CASSIDREKLFF
TRBJ1-1 12 . TRBV3-1/TRBV3-2 . TGTGCCAGCAGCAACTGGGGCACTGAAGCTTTCTTT CASSNWGTEAFF
TRBJ2-7 17 TRBD2 TRBV5-5 once TGTGCCAGCAGCTTGGGCCTAGCGGGAGAGCTCCAGTACGAGCAGTACTTC CASSLGLAGELQYEQYF
TRBJ1-3 17 . TRBV7-3 . TGTGCCAGCAGCCCGAAACCGACGGGGACCTCTGGAAACACCATATATTTT CASSPKPTGTSGNTIYF
TRBJ2-5 15 TRBD2 TRBV28 . TGTGCCAGCAGACCTACTAGCGGGAGTAGAGAGACCCAGTACTTC CASRPTSGSRETQYF
TRBJ2-1 12 . TRBV9 . TGTGCCTCCTCTTCGGGCTACAATGAGCAGTTCTTC CASSSGYNEQFF
TRBJ1-2 13 TRBD1 TRBV19 . TGTGCCAGTAGTCCGGGCAGGGGGTACGGCTACACCTTC CASSPGRGYGYTF
TRBJ1-1 15 TRBD1 TRBV29-1 . TGCAGAGCACCAAGGGGGCGCCGGGAGAACACTGAAGCTTTCTTT CRAPRGRRENTEAFF
TRBJ1-1 16 TRBD1 TRBV7-9 . TGTGCCAGCAGCGTACCAAGACAGGGGATGAACACTGAAGCTTTCTTT CASSVPRQGMNTEAFF
TRBJ2-1 15 . TRBV6-4 . TGTGCCAGCAGTGACGAGGCGAGCTCCTACAATGAGCAGTTCTTC CASSDEASSYNEQFF
TRBJ1-3 15 . TRBV4-1 . TGCGCCAGCAGCCAACCCAGGGAGACAGGAAACACCATATATTTT CASSQPRETGNTIYF
TRBJ2-3 15 TRBD2 TRBV7-3 . TGTGCCAGCAGCTTACTAGCGGGAGATAAAGATACGCAGTATTTT CASSLLAGDKDTQYF
TRBJ2-2 15 . TRBV2 once TGTGCCAGCAGTGAGGTTACAGGGAACACCGGGGAGCTGTTTTTT CASSEVTGNTGELFF
TRBJ2-7 15 TRBD2 TRBV2 . TGTGCCAGCGCTAGCGGGGGAGAACTCTCCTACGAGCAGTACTTC CASASGGELSYEQYF
TRBJ1-5 14 . TRBV7-2 . TGTGCCAGCAGCTTAGCAGGGAACAATCAGCCCCAGCATTTT CASSLAGNNQPQHF
TRBJ1-2 10 TRBD1 TRBV30 . TGTGCCTGGGAGGGGGCCGGCTACACCTTC CAWEGAGYTF
TRBJ1-2 15 TRBD1 TRBV28 . TGTGCCAGCAGTTTTTCCCGACAGGGAAGTGGTGGCTACACCTTC CASSFSRQGSGGYTF
TRBJ1-5 16 . TRBV28 . TGTGCCAGCAGTTTAATGCCGAACAGGGATGGCCAGCCCCAGCATTTT CASSLMPNRDGQPQHF
TRBJ1-4 9 . TRBV7-6 . TGTGCCAGACCCTCGAGGTTGTTTTTT CARPSRLFF
TRBJ2-7 14 TRBD1 TRBV9 . TGTGCCAGCAGCCCTTCGGACAGGTCCTACGAGCAGTACTTC CASSPSDRSYEQYF
TRBJ2-7 15 TRBD2 TRBV2 . TGTGCCGGCAGTGTTAGGAGCGGGAGAACTTACGAGCAGTACTTC CAGSVRSGRTYEQYF
TRBJ2-1 13 TRBD1 TRBV5-6 . TGTGCCAGCAGCGAGGACAGGGTAAATGAGCAGTTCTTC CASSEDRVNEQFF
TRBJ1-2 15 TRBD1 TRBV15 . TGTGCCACCAGCAGAGTCGGACAGGGGATCTATGGCTACACCTTC CATSRVGQGIYGYTF
TRBJ2-5 15 . TRBV5-1 . TGCGCCAGCAGCTCGGCAGGGGGGCAAGCGGAGACCCAGTACTTC CASSSAGGQAETQYF
TRBJ2-7 11 . TRBV2 once TGTGCCAGCAGTCCAACCTACGAGCAGTACTTC CASSPTYEQYF
TRBJ1-1 17 TRBD1 TRBV6-1 . TGTGCCAGCAGGGAAGCCGGGACAGGGGGCCTGAACACTGAAGCTTTCTTT CASREAGTGGLNTEAFF
TRBJ1-6 14 . TRBV18 . TGTGCCAGCTCAAGTGACAGTTATAATTCACCCCTCCACTTT CASSSDSYNSPLHF
TRBJ1-3 14 TRBD1 TRBV30 . TGTGCCCGGGGACAGGGGACTTCTGGAAACACCATATATTTT CARGQGTSGNTIYF
TRBJ2-5 16 TRBD1 TRBV25-1 . TGTGCCAGCAGGTCGCCCAGGACAGGGGATCAAGAGACCCAGTACTTC CASRSPRTGDQETQYF
TRBJ2-7 17 TRBD2 TRBV5-1 . TGCGCCAGCAGCTCCGCATCGGGAGGTCGCAGCTCCTACGAGCAGTACTTC CASSSASGGRSSYEQYF
TRBJ1-1 14 . TRBV5-1 . TGCGCCAGCAGCCCGATTAGCTTGAACACTGAAGCTTTCTTT CASSPISLNTEAFF
TRBJ2-1 15 TRBD2 TRBV9 . TGTGCCAGCAGCCTAGAATCGGGGCGGGGGAATGAGCAGTTCTTC CASSLESGRGNEQFF
TRBJ1-1 13 . TRBV28 . TGTGCCAGCACCACCGGGCGATGGACTGAAGCTTTCTTT CASTTGRWTEAFF
TRBJ1-5 15 TRBD1 TRBV5-6 . TGTGCCAGCAGCGAGACAGGGGTTGGAAATCAGCCCCAGCATTTT CASSETGVGNQPQHF
TRBJ1-3 13 . TRBV5-1 . TGCGCCAGCAGCTTAGCCGGTGGAAACACCATATATTTT CASSLAGGNTIYF
TRBJ2-1 16 TRBD2 TRBV9 . TGTGCCAGCAGCAACGGGGGGACTAGCGAATTCAATGAGCAGTTCTTC CASSNGGTSEFNEQFF
TRBJ2-7 17 TRBD2 TRBV5-4 . TGTGCCAGCAGCTTGGCCGGTTTGGCGGGGGGAGCCGGCGAGCAGTACTTC CASSLAGLAGGAGEQYF
TRBJ2-3 15 . TRBV11-1 . TGTGCCAGCGGCCTTGTGTTAGCGGAGATCGATACGCAGTATTTT CASGLVLAEIDTQYF